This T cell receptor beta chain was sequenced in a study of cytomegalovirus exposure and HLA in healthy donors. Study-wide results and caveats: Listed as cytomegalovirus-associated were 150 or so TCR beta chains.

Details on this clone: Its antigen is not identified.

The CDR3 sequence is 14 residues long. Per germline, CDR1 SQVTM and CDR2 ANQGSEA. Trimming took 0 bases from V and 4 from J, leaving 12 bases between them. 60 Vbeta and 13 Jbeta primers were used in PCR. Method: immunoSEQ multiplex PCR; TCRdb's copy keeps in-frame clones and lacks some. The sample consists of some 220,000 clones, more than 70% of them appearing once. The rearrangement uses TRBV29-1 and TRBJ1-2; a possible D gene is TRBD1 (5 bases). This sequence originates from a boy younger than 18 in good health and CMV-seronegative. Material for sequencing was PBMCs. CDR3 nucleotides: TGCAGCGTTGAAGATCTTAGGGGCTTCTATGGCTACACCTTC. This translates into CSVEDLRGFYGYTF.